One sample yielded the 7 T cell receptor beta chains listed below, sequenced in a study of T cell responses to AZD1222 COVID-19 vaccine. The method was immunoSEQ multiplex PCR; TCRdb's version includes in-frame clones alone and lacks a portion of them. This sample has 140,000 to 150,000 clones; approximately 89% occur once, and the top ten carry over 12%. The sequencing here drew on peripheral blood, taken on day 0 of AZD1222 vaccination. The receptors come from an adult in good health.

This chain uses TRBV24-1 with TRBJ2-1, with 10 bases that match TRBD2. Looked up from germline, CDR1 is KGHDR and CDR2 is SFDVKD. CDR3 length: 16 residues. Trimming took 3 bases from V and 7 from J; bases not matched to a gene: 8. Here the CDR3 reads CATSDQSGGARNEQFF. The CDR3 DNA sequence: TGTGCCACCAGTGATCAAAGCGGGGGGGCCAGGAATGAGCAGTTCTTC.

The chain couples TRBV19 to TRBJ1-1; TRBD1 matches at 10 bases. The V and J ends lost 5 bases and 0 bases, in that order; junction bases with no gene match: 6. In germline, CDR1 is LNHDA, CDR2 SQIVND (reference sequence). The CDR3 runs to 16 residues. The CDR3 DNA reads as TGTGCCAGTAGTTTGGGACAGGGGAGCATGAACACTGAAGCTTTCTTT. This translates into CASSLGQGSMNTEAFF.

A word on this clone: The junction differs from germline at one of its ends, possibly a read error. The chain is built from TRBV6-2 or TRBV6-3 and TRBJ2-7; D perhaps matches TRBD1 (6 bases). The CDR3 is 14 residues long. CDR1 is MNHEY and CDR2 is SVGEGT in the germline V gene. CDR3 region: CASSAGTTSHEQYF. Written as DNA, the CDR3 is TGTGCCAGCAGTGCCGGGACAACCTCCCACGAGCAGTACTTC.

The chain uses TRBV6-5 and TRBJ2-1; D may be TRBD2 (7 bases). Trimming removed 9 bases at V and 0 bases at J, with 15 bases between. The germline CDR1 and CDR2 sequences are MNHEY and SVGAGI. The CDR3 has 15 amino acids. The CDR3 region has the DNA TGTGCCAGTGTCACACGGGGGGCCTCCTACAATGAGCAGTTCTTC. Protein sequence: CASVTRGASYNEQFF.

To note about this clone: Additional DNA sequences in this sample encode the identical CDR3. This rearrangement joins TRBV18 to TRBJ1-1; D unclear. V was shortened by 6 bases and J by 1 base, with 12 bases between the two germline ends. This CDR3 comprises 14 residues. The germline gives CDR1 KGHSH, CDR2 LQKENI. DNA of the CDR3: TGTGCCAGCTCCCCTCGGACGGCGAACACTGAAGCTTTCTTT. Amino acids: CASSPRTANTEAFF.

The V call is TRBV5-4, the J call TRBJ1-1, with D possibly being TRBD1 (6 bases). The CDR3 loop spans 15 amino acids. V gave up 4 bases and J gave up 4 bases, with 17 bases separating them. The germline gives CDR1 SGHNT, CDR2 YYREEE (reference sequence). The CDR3 DNA is TGTGCCAGCAGCCTGGGACACCTCCTTATCACTGAAGCTTTCTTT. It codes for CASSLGHLLITEAFF.

This clone occurred once. This chain joins TRBV7-2 and TRBJ1-5; the match to TRBD1 covers 10 bases. This CDR3 is 15 amino acids long. Germline V gives CDR1 SGHTA, CDR2 FQGNSA. V dropped 5 bases and J dropped 7; count of bases not matched to a gene: 8. The CDR3, as DNA: TGTGCCAGCAGCGACCGGGACAGGGGATACCAGCCCCAGCATTTT. Translating it yields CASSDRDRGYQPQHF.